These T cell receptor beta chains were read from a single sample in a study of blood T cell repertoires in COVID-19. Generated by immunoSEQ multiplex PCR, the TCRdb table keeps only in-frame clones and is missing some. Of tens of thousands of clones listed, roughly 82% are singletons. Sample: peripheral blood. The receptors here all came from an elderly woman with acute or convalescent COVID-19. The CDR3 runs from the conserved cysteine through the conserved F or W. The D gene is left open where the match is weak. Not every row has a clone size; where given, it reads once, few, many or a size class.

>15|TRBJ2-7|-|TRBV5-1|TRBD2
TGCGCCAGCAGCTTGGAGAGCGGGGGCTCCTACGAGCAGTACTTC
CASSLESGGSYEQYF
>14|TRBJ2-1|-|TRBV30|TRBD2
TGTGCCTGGAGCAGACTAGCGGGAGTCGATGAGCAGTTCTTC
CAWSRLAGVDEQFF
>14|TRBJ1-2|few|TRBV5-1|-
TGCGCCAGCAGCTTGGGAGAGATTAACTATGGCTACACCTTC
CASSLGEINYGYTF
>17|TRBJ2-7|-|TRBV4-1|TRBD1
TGCGCCAGCAGCCAGAACCCACTACCGGGACAGGCCTACGAGCAGTACTTC
CASSQNPLPGQAYEQYF
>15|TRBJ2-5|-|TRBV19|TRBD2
TGTGCCAGTACCTATAGCGGGTTGCCGGAAGAGACCCAGTACTTC
CASTYSGLPEETQYF
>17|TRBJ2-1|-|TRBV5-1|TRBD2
TGCGCCAGCAGCTGGGGGGCGGCTAGCGGGACTTACAATGAGCAGTTCTTC
CASSWGAASGTYNEQFF
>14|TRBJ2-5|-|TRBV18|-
TGTGCCAGCTCACCAAGCCGGCTAGCTGAGACCCAGTACTTC
CASSPSRLAETQYF
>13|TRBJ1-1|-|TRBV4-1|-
TGCGCCAGCAGCCAAGACCCGGACACTGAAGCTTTCTTT
CASSQDPDTEAFF
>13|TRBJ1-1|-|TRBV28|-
TGTGCCAGCACCCCCGACCCAGGCACTGAAGCTTTCTTT
CASTPDPGTEAFF
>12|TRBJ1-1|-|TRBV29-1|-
TGCAGCGCCGGGGAGCGGTACACTGAAGCTTTCTTT
CSAGERYTEAFF
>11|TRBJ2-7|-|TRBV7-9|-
TGTGCCAGCAGCTTCAACTACGAGCAGTACTTC
CASSFNYEQYF
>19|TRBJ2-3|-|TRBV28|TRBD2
TGTGCCAGCAGTTCCTATAGTTGGGGAAAGCGGGATGAGCCAGATACGCAGTATTTT
CASSSYSWGKRDEPDTQYF
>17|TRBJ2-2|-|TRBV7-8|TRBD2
TGTGCCAGCAGCCCGAGTCTAGCGGGAGTTGGGACCGGGGAGCTGTTTTTT
CASSPSLAGVGTGELFF
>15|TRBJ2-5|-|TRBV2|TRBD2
TGTGCCAGCAGTGCAGCGGGAGCCCCTCAAGAGACCCAGTACTTC
CASSAAGAPQETQYF
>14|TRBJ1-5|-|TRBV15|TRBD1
TGTGCCACCAGCGGTACAGGGGTACATCAGCCCCAGCATTTT
CATSGTGVHQPQHF
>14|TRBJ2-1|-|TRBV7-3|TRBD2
TGTGCCAGCAAGGTAGCGGGAGAAAGCAATGAGCAGTTCTTC
CASKVAGESNEQFF
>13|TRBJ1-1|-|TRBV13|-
TGTGCCAGCAGCTTAAGAGCTTACACTGAAGCTTTCTTT
CASSLRAYTEAFF
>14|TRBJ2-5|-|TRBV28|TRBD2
TGTGCCAGCAGTCCTTATAGCGGGAGTGAGACCCAGTACTTC
CASSPYSGSETQYF
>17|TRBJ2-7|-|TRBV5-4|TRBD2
TGTGCCAGCAGCGCCGGGACTAGCGGGACTCTCTCCTACGAGCAGTACTTC
CASSAGTSGTLSYEQYF
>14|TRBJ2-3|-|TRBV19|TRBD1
TGTGCCAGTACAGTTGACAGGGCGGCAGATACGCAGTATTTT
CASTVDRAADTQYF
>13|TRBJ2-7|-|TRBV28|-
TGTGCCAGCTACGGACTCAAGGCGGGCGAGCAGTACTTC
CASYGLKAGEQYF
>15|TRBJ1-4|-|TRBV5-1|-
TGCGCCAGCAGCCAGGACATCACAACTAATGAAAAACTGTTTTTT
CASSQDITTNEKLFF
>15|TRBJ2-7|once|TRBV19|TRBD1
TGTGCCAGTCGCACTTCCGGGACAGGGGGAAGTGAGCAGTACTTC
CASRTSGTGGSEQYF
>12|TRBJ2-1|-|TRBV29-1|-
TGCAGCGTTGATCTTACGGGCAATGAGCAGTTCTTC
CSVDLTGNEQFF
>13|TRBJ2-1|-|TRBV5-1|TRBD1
TGCGCCAGCAGCTTCCAGGGGGCGGAAATACAGTTCTTC
CASSFQGAEIQFF
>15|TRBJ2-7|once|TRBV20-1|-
TGCAGTGCTAGTGGAGATATGGCGGGTACCTACGAGCAGTACTTC
CSASGDMAGTYEQYF
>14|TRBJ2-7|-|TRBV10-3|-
TGTGCCACCACCTCACAGGGTCTCGGGGACGAGCAGTACTTC
CATTSQGLGDEQYF
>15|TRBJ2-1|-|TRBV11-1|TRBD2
TGTGCCAGCAGCTTTAGCGGGAGAAAGTACAATGAGCAGTTCTTC
CASSFSGRKYNEQFF
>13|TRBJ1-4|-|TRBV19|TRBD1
TGTGCCATAGCGGACAGGGATGGTGAAAAACTGTTTTTT
CAIADRDGEKLFF
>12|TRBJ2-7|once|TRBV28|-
TGTGCCAGCAGTTTAATCCGTCGCGAGCAGTACTTC
CASSLIRREQYF
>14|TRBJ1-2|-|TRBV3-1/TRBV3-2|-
TGTGCCAGCAGCCAAGCCCCACAGACCTATGGCTACACCTTC
CASSQAPQTYGYTF
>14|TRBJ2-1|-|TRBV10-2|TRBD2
TGCGCCAGCAGAACTAGCGGGACGGGGGATGAGCAGTTCTTC
CASRTSGTGDEQFF
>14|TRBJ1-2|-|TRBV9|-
TGTGCCAGCAGCGTAGCTAGGGGCCTCTATGGCTACACCTTC
CASSVARGLYGYTF
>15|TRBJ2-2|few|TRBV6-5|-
TGTGCCAGCAGTTTAAAGCGGATCACTCCCGGGGAGCTGTTTTTT
CASSLKRITPGELFF
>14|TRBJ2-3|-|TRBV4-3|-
TGCGCCAGCAGCCAACGGGGAGGAGGTGATACGCAGTATTTT
CASSQRGGGDTQYF
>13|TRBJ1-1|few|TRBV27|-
TGTGCCAGCAGAGAGCGGGGGCGCGCGGAAGCTTTCTTT
CASRERGRAEAFF
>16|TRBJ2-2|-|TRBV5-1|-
TGCGCCAGCAGCTTGGTTGGGGGCGTCACGGCCGGGGAGCTGTTTTTT
CASSLVGGVTAGELFF
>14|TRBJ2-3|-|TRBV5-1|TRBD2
TGCGCCAGCAGCTTAGCGGGAGGTCCAGATACGCAGTATTTT
CASSLAGGPDTQYF
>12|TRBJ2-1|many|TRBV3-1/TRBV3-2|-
TGTGCCAGCAGCCGAGGGCACAATGAGCAGTTCTTC
CASSRGHNEQFF
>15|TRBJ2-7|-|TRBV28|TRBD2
TGTGCCAGCAGGGCTGGACTAGCGGGAGGCCTCGAGCAGTACTTC
CASRAGLAGGLEQYF
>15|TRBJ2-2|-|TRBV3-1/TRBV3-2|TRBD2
TGTGCCAGCAGCCGGACTAGCGGGAGCTCCGGGGAGCTGTTTTTT
CASSRTSGSSGELFF
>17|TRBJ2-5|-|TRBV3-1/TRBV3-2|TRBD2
TGTGCCAGCAGCCAGGGACAGAAGACTAGCGGCCAAGAGACCCAGTACTTC
CASSQGQKTSGQETQYF
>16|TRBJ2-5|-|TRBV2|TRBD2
TGTGCCAGCAGTGAAGTACTAGCGGGAGCGCCGGGGGCCCAGTACTTC
CASSEVLAGAPGAQYF
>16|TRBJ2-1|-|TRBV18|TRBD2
TGTGCCAGCTCACTCCAGCCGGGACTACCTTACAATGAGCAGTTCTTC
CASSLQPGLPYNEQFF
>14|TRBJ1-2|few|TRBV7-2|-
TGTGCCAGCAGCAGAGAGGCGGTCAACTATGGCTACACCTTC
CASSREAVNYGYTF
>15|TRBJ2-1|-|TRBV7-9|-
TGTGCCAGCAGCTTAGACGGCGGGAACTACAATGAGCAGTTCTTC
CASSLDGGNYNEQFF
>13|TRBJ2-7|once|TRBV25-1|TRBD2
TGTGCCAGCACCGGACTAGCGGGAATGGAGCAGTACTTC
CASTGLAGMEQYF
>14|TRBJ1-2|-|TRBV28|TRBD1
TGTGCCAGCAGTTCCGGACAGGCGCGGCATGGCTACACCTTC
CASSSGQARHGYTF
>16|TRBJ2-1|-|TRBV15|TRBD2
TGTGCCACCAGCCCAAGAAAGGCTAGCGGGAGGAACGAGCAGTTCTTC
CATSPRKASGRNEQFF
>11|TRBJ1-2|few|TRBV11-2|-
TGTGCCAGCAGCTTCCGGTGGGGCTACACCTTC
CASSFRWGYTF
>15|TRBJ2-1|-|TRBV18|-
TGTGCCAGCTCACCACAGGGGCCTCCTAACAATGAGCAGTTCTTC
CASSPQGPPNNEQFF
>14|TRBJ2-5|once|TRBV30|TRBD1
TGTGCCTGGAGTGTAGGACAGGGAAGAGAGACCCAGTACTTC
CAWSVGQGRETQYF
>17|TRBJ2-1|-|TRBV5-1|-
TGCGCCAGCAGCTTGGGCGGGGCGCGGGGACCCTACAATGAGCAGTTCTTC
CASSLGGARGPYNEQFF
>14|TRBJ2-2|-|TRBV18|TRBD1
TGTGCCAGCTCACTCTACAGGGGCACCGGGGAGCTGTTTTTT
CASSLYRGTGELFF
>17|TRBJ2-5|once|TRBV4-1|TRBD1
TGCGCCAGCAACCCAGGGGAGGGACAGGGGGTTCAAGAGACCCAGTACTTC
CASNPGEGQGVQETQYF
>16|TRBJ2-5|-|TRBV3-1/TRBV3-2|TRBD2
TGTGCCAGCAGTCACGCTAGCGGATGGGGTGGAGAGACCCAGTACTTC
CASSHASGWGGETQYF
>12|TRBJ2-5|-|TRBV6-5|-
TGTGCCAGCAGTCTAGCCATGGAGACCCAGTACTTC
CASSLAMETQYF